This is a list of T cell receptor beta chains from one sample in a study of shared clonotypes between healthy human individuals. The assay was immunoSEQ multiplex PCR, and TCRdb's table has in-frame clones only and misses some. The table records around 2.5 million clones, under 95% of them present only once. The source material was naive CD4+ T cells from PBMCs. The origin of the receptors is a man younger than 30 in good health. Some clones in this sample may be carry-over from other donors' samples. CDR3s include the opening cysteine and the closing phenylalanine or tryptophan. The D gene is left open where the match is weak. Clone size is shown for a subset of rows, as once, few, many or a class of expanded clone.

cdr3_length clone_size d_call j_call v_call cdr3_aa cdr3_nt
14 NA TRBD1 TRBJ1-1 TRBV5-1 CASIPDRGRTEAFF TGCGCCAGCATCCCGGACAGGGGCCGGACTGAAGCTTTCTTT
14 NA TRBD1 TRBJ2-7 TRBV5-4 CASSTPGQGDEQYF TGTGCCAGCAGCACGCCGGGACAGGGTGACGAGCAGTACTTC
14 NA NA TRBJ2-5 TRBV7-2 CASSLEPLQETQYF TGTGCCAGCAGCTTAGAGCCGCTGCAAGAGACCCAGTACTTC
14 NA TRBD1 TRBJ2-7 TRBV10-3 CAAAALGQVGEQYF TGTGCCGCCGCCGCCCTGGGACAGGTGGGCGAGCAGTACTTC
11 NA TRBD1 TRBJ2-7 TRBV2 CASSTGQGQYF TGTGCCAGCAGCACTGGACAGGGACAGTACTTC
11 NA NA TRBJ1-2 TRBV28 CASSLRLEVTF TGTGCCAGCAGCCTAAGACTGGAGGTCACCTTC
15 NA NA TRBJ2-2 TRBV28 CASSPGWGRTGELFF TGTGCCAGCAGTCCCGGTTGGGGGCGCACCGGGGAGCTGTTTTTT
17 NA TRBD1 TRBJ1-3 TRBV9 CASSVYPPDRSGNTIYF TGTGCCAGCAGCGTATACCCACCGGACAGGTCTGGAAACACCATATATTTT
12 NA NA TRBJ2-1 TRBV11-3 CASRITGSEQFF TGTGCCAGCAGGATAACAGGGTCCGAGCAGTTCTTC
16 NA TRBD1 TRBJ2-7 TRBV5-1 CASSWGQGPYGDEQYF TGCGCCAGCAGCTGGGGACAGGGCCCTTATGGGGACGAGCAGTACTTC
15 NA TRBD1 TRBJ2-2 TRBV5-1 CASSSGQGGTGELFF TGCGCCAGCAGCTCCGGACAGGGGGGTACCGGGGAGCTGTTTTTT
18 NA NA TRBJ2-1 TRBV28 CASSLWGLGVYSYNEQFF TGTGCCAGCAGTTTATGGGGTTTAGGGGTTTACTCCTACAATGAGCAGTTCTTC
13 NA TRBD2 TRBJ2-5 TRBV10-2 CASKLAGQETQYF TGCGCCAGCAAACTAGCGGGCCAAGAGACCCAGTACTTC
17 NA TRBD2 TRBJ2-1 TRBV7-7 CASSLDTRGGSNNEQFF TGTGCCAGCAGCTTGGATACCCGAGGCGGGAGCAACAATGAGCAGTTCTTC
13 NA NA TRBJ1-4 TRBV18 CASSGQKNEKLFF TGTGCCAGCTCCGGACAGAAAAATGAAAAACTGTTTTTT
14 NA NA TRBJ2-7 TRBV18 CASSPHKGTDEQYF TGTGCCAGCTCACCCCACAAGGGGACGGACGAGCAGTACTTC
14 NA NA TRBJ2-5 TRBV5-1 CASSLSAGIETQYF TGCGCCAGCAGCTTGAGTGCGGGAATCGAGACCCAGTACTTC
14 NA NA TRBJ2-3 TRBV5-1 CASSLGRSTDTQYF TGCGCCAGCAGCTTGGGACGAAGCACAGATACGCAGTATTTT
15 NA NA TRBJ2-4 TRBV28 CASSFRGLGGNIQYF TGTGCCAGCAGTTTTCGGGGTCTCGGCGGAAACATTCAGTACTTC
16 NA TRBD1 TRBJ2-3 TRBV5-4 CASSTHGTGSPDTQYF TGTGCCAGCAGCACCCACGGGACAGGGTCCCCAGATACGCAGTATTTT
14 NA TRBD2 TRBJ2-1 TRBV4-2 CASSQQRETHEQFF TGTGCCAGCAGCCAGCAGCGGGAGACCCATGAGCAGTTCTTC
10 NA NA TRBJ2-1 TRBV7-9 CASDGYEQFF TGTGCCAGCGATGGTTATGAGCAGTTCTTC
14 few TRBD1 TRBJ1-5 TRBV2 CASSGTGGNQPQHF TGTGCCAGCAGTGGGACAGGGGGGAATCAGCCCCAGCATTTT
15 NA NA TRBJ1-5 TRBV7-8 CASSLGPDSNQPQHF TGTGCCAGCAGCTTAGGGCCGGATAGCAATCAGCCCCAGCATTTT
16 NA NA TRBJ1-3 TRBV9 CASSFQDSRSGNTIYF TGTGCCAGCAGCTTTCAAGACAGTCGCTCTGGAAACACCATATATTTT
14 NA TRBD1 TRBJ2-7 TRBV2 CASTEITGDYEQYF TGTGCCAGCACAGAAATAACAGGGGACTACGAGCAGTACTTC
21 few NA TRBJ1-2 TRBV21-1 CASNHRDFYPRFPGADYGYTF TGTGCCAGCAACCACCGGGACTTTTACCCCCGCTTTCCGGGCGCGGACTATGGCTACACCTTC
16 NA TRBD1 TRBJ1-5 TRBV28 CASSPIGQGENQPQHF TGTGCCAGCAGCCCGATCGGACAGGGCGAGAATCAGCCCCAGCATTTT
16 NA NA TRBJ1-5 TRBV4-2 CASSQDLHWSNQPQHF TGTGCCAGCAGCCAAGATCTCCACTGGAGCAATCAGCCCCAGCATTTT
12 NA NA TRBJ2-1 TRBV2 CASSDPPNEQFF TGTGCCAGCAGTGACCCCCCCAATGAGCAGTTCTTC
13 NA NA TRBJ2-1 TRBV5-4 CASSPRGYDEQFF TGTGCCAGCAGCCCGAGGGGGTACGATGAGCAGTTCTTC
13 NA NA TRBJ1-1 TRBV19 CASSRVQDGLAFF TGTGCCAGTAGTAGAGTACAGGACGGGTTAGCTTTCTTT